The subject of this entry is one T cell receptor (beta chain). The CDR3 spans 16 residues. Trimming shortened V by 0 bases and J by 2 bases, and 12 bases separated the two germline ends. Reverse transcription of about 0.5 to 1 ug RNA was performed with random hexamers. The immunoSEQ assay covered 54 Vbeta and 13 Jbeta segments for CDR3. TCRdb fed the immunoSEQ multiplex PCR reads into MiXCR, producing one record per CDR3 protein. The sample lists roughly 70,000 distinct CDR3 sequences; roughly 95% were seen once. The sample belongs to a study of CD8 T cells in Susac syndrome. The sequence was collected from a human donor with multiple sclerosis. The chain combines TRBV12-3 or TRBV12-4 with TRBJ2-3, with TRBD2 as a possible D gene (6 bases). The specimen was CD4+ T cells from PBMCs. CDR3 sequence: CASSLAASASTDTQYF. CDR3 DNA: TGTGCCAGCAGTTTAGCAGCTAGCGCATCCACAGATACGCAGTATTTT.